This T cell receptor beta chain originates from a study of blood T cell repertoires in COVID-19. Study-level information: The study drew acute and convalescent COVID-19 samples from the United States, Italy and Spain. The analysed material was cDNA or gDNA that came from T cells, B-cell-depleted T cells, or PBMCs.

In the original processing: The assay estimated nucleated cells by amplifying reference gene primers. The repertoire was sequenced with immunoSEQ multiplex PCR; TCRdb's copy has only in-frame clones and lacks some. From that table come the V and J calls and clone size; the DNA was used to work out D and trimming. The sample lists over 150,000 clones, about 90% occurring once. CDR1 is MNHEY, CDR2 SMNVEV, per germline (reference sequence). Germline trimming cut 4 bases from V and 0 bases from J; bases unmatched to any gene: 11. This CDR3 comprises 17 residues. The V and J genes are TRBV27 and TRBJ1-1, with 7 bases fitting TRBD1. The specimen was peripheral blood. This receptor was obtained from a man between 65 and 79 years old with active or convalescent COVID-19. As DNA, the CDR3 is TGTGCCAGCAGTTCCGGGACAGCGCGTTGGATGAACACTGAAGCTTTCTTT. Its translation: CASSSGTARWMNTEAFF.